This record concerns one TCR beta chain sequence. Its antigen is still unknown. No base quality values were provided; no much bigger clone lies one nucleotide off. Each donor gave one peripheral blood draw, about 100 mL on average, collected into heparinised tubes. Naive, central memory, regulatory and stem cell-like memory CD4+ T cells were sorted on a BD FACSAria II using a panel including CD45RO, CCR7, CD25, CD127, CD95 and CD27. Every sorted population had a purity above 95%. PBMCs were separated immediately by Lymphoprep density gradient centrifugation and were stained directly, without being cultured. Samples were stained and sorted in pairs, with one healthy donor and one patient per experiment, so that batch effects were minimized. The sample is drawn from a study of beta chain features in type 1 diabetes listed by TCRdb under 2018. At the level of the whole study: Mean age, gender distribution, total cell number and subset yield did not differ between patients and healthy donors. Regulatory and stem cell-like memory subsets were isolated from only 8 patients and about eight healthy donors, whereas naive and central memory subsets came from all 30 or so donors. A total of over 95,000,000 sorted cells were examined across all samples, and RNA yield correlated strongly with the number of cells per subset. In the study, recently diagnosed type 1 diabetes patients and matched healthy donors were compared on the TCRB repertoires of their sorted circulating CD4+ T cell subsets.

The entire amount of isolated RNA was reverse transcribed using the High Capacity cDNA Reverse Transcription Kit, so the sequenced TCRB transcripts were expressed ones. Naive, central memory and regulatory T cell samples underwent deep immunoSEQ sequencing, averaging about 3.57 million total reads per sample. Sorted cells were lysed in RLT buffer, and RNA was extracted using DNase-treated RNeasy Micro or Mini kits according to cell number. Each cell subset was processed separately to prevent cross-contamination, with patient and healthy donor samples processed together. TCRB sequences were amplified from cDNA with the immunoSEQ multiplex PCR, producing 87-bp fragments spanning the CDR3 region. Amplicons were sequenced on the Illumina HiSeq platform. The authors' analysis ran thus. Synthetic template baselines were used to correct PCR bias computationally, reads within Hamming distance 2 were collapsed together, and singletons that could not be merged were discarded. Reads were aligned against IMGT so that V, D and J genes, CDR3 length and insertions or deletions at six rearrangement sites could be assigned. Within each subset, clonotype counts were normalized to the number of sorted cells before true diversity and Gini coefficients were calculated with the tcR R package. Repertoire sharing was quantified using the overlap coefficient calculated on TCRB nucleotide sequences. The immuneACCESS repertoire file appears here via TCRdb, limited to in-frame rearrangements. These files lack a portion of the clones; in checked studies, under half of the deficit traces to unresolved V genes, and the cause of the others is not known. V, J and clone size are taken as reported in that table, and D and trimming were inferred from the DNA itself. The sample records some 160,000 clones, 9% of which are singletons. The ten largest clones take up around 0.64% of the sample.

The germline V gene (reference sequence) supplies CDR1 GTSNPN and CDR2 SVGIG. The CDR3 starts with the cysteine, ends with the phenylalanine, and has 15 residues. Only the CDR3 part of the read is kept: 45 bases, read in frame from the first base. The germline V end is reduced by 2 bases and the J end by 0 bases; junction bases left unmatched: 3. The full study reports these points: In all four CD4+ subsets, TCRB CDR3 length was moderately but significantly shorter in type 1 diabetes patients. At VDJ recombination sites, type 1 diabetes patients had fewer insertions and more deleted nucleotides, which implies abnormalities in thymic rearrangement. Shorter templates might have been favored by PCR, but patient and control samples were amplified and corrected together, so both groups would have been affected equally by any skew. Because cDNA was sequenced instead of genomic DNA, highly expressing activated cells could be over-represented, though the groups showed no difference in activation or CD3 levels. Naive, central memory and regulatory TCRB repertoires appeared more similar among patients than among healthy donors. HLA sub-analyses involved small numbers of individuals, so any influence of HLA type on TCRB rearrangement remained unresolved.

Sample: central memory CD4+ T cells from blood. The TCR comes from a woman aged 30 to 39 with type 1 diabetes. The chain uses TRBV30 and TRBJ1-2; 10 central nucleotides agree with TRBD1. The sequence in DNA is TGTGCCTGGAGTTACGGACAGGGGGCTAACTATGGCTACACCTTC. Protein translation: CAWSYGQGANYGYTF.